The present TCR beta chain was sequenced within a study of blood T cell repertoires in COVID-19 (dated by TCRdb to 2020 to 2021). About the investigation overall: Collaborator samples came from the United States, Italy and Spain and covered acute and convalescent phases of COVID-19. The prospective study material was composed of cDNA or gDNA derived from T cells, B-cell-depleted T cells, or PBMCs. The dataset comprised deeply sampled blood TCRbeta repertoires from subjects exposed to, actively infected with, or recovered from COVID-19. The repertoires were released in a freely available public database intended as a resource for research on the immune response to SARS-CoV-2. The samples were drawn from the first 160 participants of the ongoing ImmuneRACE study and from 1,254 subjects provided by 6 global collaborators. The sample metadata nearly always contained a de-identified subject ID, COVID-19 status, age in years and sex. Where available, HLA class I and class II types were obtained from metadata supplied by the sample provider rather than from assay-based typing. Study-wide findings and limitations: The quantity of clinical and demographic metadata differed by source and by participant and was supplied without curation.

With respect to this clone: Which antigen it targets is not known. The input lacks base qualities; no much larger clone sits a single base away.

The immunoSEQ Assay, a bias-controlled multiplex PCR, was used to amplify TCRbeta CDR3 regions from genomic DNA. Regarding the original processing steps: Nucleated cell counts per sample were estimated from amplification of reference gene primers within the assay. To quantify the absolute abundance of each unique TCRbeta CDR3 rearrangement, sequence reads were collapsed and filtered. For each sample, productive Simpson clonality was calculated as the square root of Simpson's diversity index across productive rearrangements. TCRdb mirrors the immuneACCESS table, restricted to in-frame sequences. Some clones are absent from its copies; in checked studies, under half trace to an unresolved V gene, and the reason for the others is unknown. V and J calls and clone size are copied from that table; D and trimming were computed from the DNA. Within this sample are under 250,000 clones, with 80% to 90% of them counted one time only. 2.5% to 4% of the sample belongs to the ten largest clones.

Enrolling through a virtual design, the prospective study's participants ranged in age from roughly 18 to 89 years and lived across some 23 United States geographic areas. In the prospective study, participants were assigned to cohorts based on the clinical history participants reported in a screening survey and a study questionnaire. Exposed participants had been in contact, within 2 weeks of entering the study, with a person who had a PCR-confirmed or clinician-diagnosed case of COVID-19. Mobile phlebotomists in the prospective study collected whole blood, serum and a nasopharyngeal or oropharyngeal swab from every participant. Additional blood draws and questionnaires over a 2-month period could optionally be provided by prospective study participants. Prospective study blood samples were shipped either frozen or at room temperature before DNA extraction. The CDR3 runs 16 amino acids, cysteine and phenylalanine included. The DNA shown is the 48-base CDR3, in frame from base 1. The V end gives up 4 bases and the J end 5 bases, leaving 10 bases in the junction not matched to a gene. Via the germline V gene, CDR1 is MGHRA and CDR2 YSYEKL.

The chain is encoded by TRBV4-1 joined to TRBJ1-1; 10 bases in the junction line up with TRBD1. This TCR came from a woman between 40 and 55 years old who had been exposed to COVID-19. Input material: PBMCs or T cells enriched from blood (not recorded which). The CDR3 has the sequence CASSPQPGTGATEAFF. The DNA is TGCGCCAGCAGCCCCCAACCCGGGACAGGGGCGACTGAAGCTTTCTTT.